The rows below give T cell receptor beta chains drawn from one sample of a study of early stage breast cancer tumors. TCRdb keeps only in-frame clones here, not all; method: immunoSEQ multiplex PCR. The sample records fewer than 30,000 clones, 75% to 85% being singletons. The sample taken for sequencing was blood. The receptors shown here come from a person between 55 and 69 years old with breast cancer. The CDR3 runs from the conserved cysteine through the conserved F or W. The order of the fields is D gene, J gene, clone size, V gene, CDR3 DNA, CDR3 protein. D genes are given only for firm matches. Expanded clones get a size class; other rows say once, few or many, or leave the size out.

>.|TRBJ1-1|.|TRBV2
TGTGCCAGCCGGGGGAGCGAGACGGAGCCAGCTTTCTTT
CASRGSETEPAFF
>.|TRBJ1-5|.|TRBV7-9
TGTGCCAGCAGCTTAAGGGGTAGCAATCAGCCCCAGCATTTT
CASSLRGSNQPQHF
>TRBD1|TRBJ2-3|.|TRBV6-6
TGTGCCAGCAGTGTACCTGGGACAGGGGTAAATACGCAGTATTTT
CASSVPGTGVNTQYF
>TRBD1|TRBJ2-5|.|TRBV7-6
TGTGCCAGCAGCCCCACGGGACAGGTTTCCGAGACCCAGTACTTC
CASSPTGQVSETQYF
>TRBD2|TRBJ2-4|.|TRBV6-1
TGTGCCAGCAGTGAATGGACTAGCGGAGCCAAAAACATTCAGTACTTC
CASSEWTSGAKNIQYF
>TRBD2|TRBJ2-5|.|TRBV5-4
TGTGCCAGCAGCTTGGCCCTAGCGGCTGATCAAGAGACCCAGTACTTC
CASSLALAADQETQYF
>TRBD1|TRBJ1-1|once|TRBV10-3
TGTGCCACAGGGCGGGACAGGGATTGGGCTGAAGCTTTCTTT
CATGRDRDWAEAFF
>TRBD2|TRBJ2-5|.|TRBV30
TGTGCCTGGAGTGTAAGAGTAGCGGGACTAAAAGAGACCCAGTACTTC
CAWSVRVAGLKETQYF
>.|TRBJ2-5|.|TRBV2
TGTGCCAGCAGAGCGGAGGAAGGGTCCCAGTACTTC
CASRAEEGSQYF
>.|TRBJ1-1|.|TRBV2
TGTGCCAGCAGAAGGGGGTTCTCCGAAGCTTTCTTT
CASRRGFSEAFF
>.|TRBJ2-7|.|TRBV11-2
TGTGCCAGCAGCTTAAGTATCGAGCGGCCCTCCTACGAGCAGTACTTC
CASSLSIERPSYEQYF
>.|TRBJ1-2|.|TRBV25-1
TGTGCCAGCAGGGCAGGGGAATGGTTGGGCTACACCTTC
CASRAGEWLGYTF
>.|TRBJ2-3|.|TRBV18
TGTGCCAGCTCACCACCGGGTAGCGCCGCTAGCACAGATACGCAGTATTTT
CASSPPGSAASTDTQYF
>.|TRBJ2-7|.|TRBV5-6
TGTGCCAGCAGCTCCCCAGGGGCCTACGAGCAGTACTTC
CASSSPGAYEQYF
>TRBD2|TRBJ2-2|.|TRBV19
TGTGCCAGTAGTTCCCCGGGGGGGTATGCCGGGGAGCTGTTTTTT
CASSSPGGYAGELFF
>TRBD2|TRBJ2-1|.|TRBV30
TGTGCCTGGAGTCCCCTTGCGGGACTAGCGGGACCGACAACCCCCAATGAGCAGTTCTTC
CAWSPLAGLAGPTTPNEQFF
>.|TRBJ1-4|once|TRBV9
TGTGCCAGCAGCGTAGACATGAATGAAAAACTGTTTTTT
CASSVDMNEKLFF
>.|TRBJ2-5|.|TRBV5-4
TGTGCCAGCAGCACAGCGGCTCAAGAGACCCAGTACTTC
CASSTAAQETQYF
>TRBD1|TRBJ2-7|.|TRBV9
TGTGCCAGCAGCACTCTCGGGACAGACTACGAGCAGTACTTC
CASSTLGTDYEQYF
>.|TRBJ2-5|.|TRBV6-1
TGTGCCAGCGGGCAGGGCTTAGGAGAGACCCAGTACTTC
CASGQGLGETQYF
>TRBD2|TRBJ2-7|.|TRBV11-2
TGTGCCAGCAGCTTAAGCGGGAGTGAAAAAAACGAGCAGTACTTC
CASSLSGSEKNEQYF
>.|TRBJ1-2|.|TRBV15
TGTGCCACCAGCAAAGAGGGCAGGGCCCACGGCTACACCTTC
CATSKEGRAHGYTF
>TRBD1|TRBJ1-3|.|TRBV2
TGTGCCAGCAGTGAGGCAGGGGGTCGAAACACCATATATTTT
CASSEAGGRNTIYF
>TRBD1|TRBJ1-5|once|TRBV19
TGTGCCAGTAGTCCAACAGGGGCCGGGAGCAATCAGCCCCAGCATTTT
CASSPTGAGSNQPQHF
>.|TRBJ1-1|.|TRBV5-6
TGTGCCAGCAGCCCGGAGTTGCGACTTACGAACACTGAAGCTTTCTTT
CASSPELRLTNTEAFF
>TRBD2|TRBJ2-1|.|TRBV5-1
TGCGCCAGCAGCTTGGGGGATACTAGCGGGAGGTCAAGGCAGTTCTTC
CASSLGDTSGRSRQFF
>.|TRBJ1-2|once|TRBV10-3
TGTGCCATCAGTGAGTCGGGAGTAAATGGCTACACCTTC
CAISESGVNGYTF
>TRBD1|TRBJ2-7|.|TRBV7-9
TGTGCCAGCAGCTCCCGACAGGGAAGAAACGAGCAGTACTTC
CASSSRQGRNEQYF
>.|TRBJ1-1|few|TRBV2
TGTGCCAGCAACAGGGTTAACACTGAAGCTTTCTTT
CASNRVNTEAFF
>.|TRBJ1-5|few|TRBV6-1
TGTGCCAGCAGCCTGGGAGGAGATCAGCCCCAGCATTTT
CASSLGGDQPQHF
>.|TRBJ2-3|once|TRBV30
TGTGCCTGGAGGGGGCAGGGGACCACAGATACGCAGTATTTT
CAWRGQGTTDTQYF
>TRBD1|TRBJ2-5|.|TRBV15
TGTGCCACCAGCAGAGATCGGGGACAGGGAGGAGAGACCCAGTACTTC
CATSRDRGQGGETQYF
>TRBD2|TRBJ2-7|.|TRBV4-3
TGCGCCAGCAGCCAAGAGGTGCTAGCGGGCCCCTACGAGCAGTACTTC
CASSQEVLAGPYEQYF
>TRBD2|TRBJ2-5|.|TRBV5-1
TGCGCCAGCAGTGGACTAGCGGGAGGGGGACAAGAGACCCAGTACTTC
CASSGLAGGGQETQYF
>.|TRBJ1-1|.|TRBV6-6
TGTGCCAGCAGACCCGGGAGCGCTGAAGCTTTCTTT
CASRPGSAEAFF
>TRBD1|TRBJ2-3|few|TRBV4-1
TGCGCCAGCAGCCAGGGACAGGGCGCCTTCGTGGATACGCAGTATTTT
CASSQGQGAFVDTQYF
>.|TRBJ1-1|.|TRBV25-1
TGTGCCAGCAGTGAATATGAGGATTCTAACACTGAAGCTTTCTTT
CASSEYEDSNTEAFF
>TRBD2|TRBJ2-7|.|TRBV28
TGTGCCAGCAGTTCATTAGCGGGGTTTTTCTACGAGCAGTACTTC
CASSSLAGFFYEQYF
>.|TRBJ1-1|once|TRBV29-1
TGCAGCGTTGAAGATCGAGAGGAAACTGAAGCTTTCTTT
CSVEDREETEAFF
>.|TRBJ1-1|few|TRBV28
TGTGCCAGCAGTTTATCCCTACGGCAGGCCGGGAAAGCTTTCTTT
CASSLSLRQAGKAFF
>TRBD1|TRBJ1-1|.|TRBV4-3
TGCGCCAGCAGCCAAGGTAGGGGACAGGCGATGAACACTGAAGCTTTCTTT
CASSQGRGQAMNTEAFF
>.|TRBJ1-2|.|TRBV5-4
TGTGCCAGCAGCTTGAGTTCGGGGAGGGCTTACTATGGCTACACCTTC
CASSLSSGRAYYGYTF
>TRBD1|TRBJ1-3|.|TRBV19
TGTGCCAGTAGTCGAGGGGACAGGGGTCACACCATATATTTT
CASSRGDRGHTIYF
>TRBD1|TRBJ1-2|.|TRBV5-1
TGCGCCAGCAGCTTGGCCGGGACAGGGAACTATGGCTACACCTTC
CASSLAGTGNYGYTF
>TRBD1|TRBJ2-7|few|TRBV11-1
TGTGCCAGCAGCTCTACCGGGACAGGCATCGAGCAGTACTTC
CASSSTGTGIEQYF